The 19 T cell receptor beta chains presented below share a single source sample, sequenced in a study of cytomegalovirus exposure and HLA in healthy donors. Use of 60 Vbeta and 13 Jbeta primers characterized the PCR. Assay: immunoSEQ multiplex PCR; the TCRdb copy retains only in-frame clones and omits some. Here the sample spans approximately 160,000 clones, 80% to 85% being singletons. Sequencing used PBMCs. The source of these receptors is a boy aged 2 to 10 in good health and CMV-seronegative.

This sequence joins TRBV5-6 and TRBJ2-1, with TRBD2 as a possible D gene (6 bases). CDR1 is SGHDT, CDR2 YYEEEE, per germline. The CDR3 has 15 residues. V was pared by 2 bases and J by 2 bases, with 11 bases between. The chain's CDR3 is CASSFSGPPYNEQFF. CDR3 coding DNA: TGTGCCAGCAGCTTTAGCGGCCCTCCCTACAATGAGCAGTTCTTC.

The chain is built from TRBV4-1 and TRBJ2-3, with D unclear. This CDR3 region has 13 residues. Germline V CDR1 and CDR2: MGHRA, YSYEKL. Trimming removed 3 bases from V and 0 bases from J, with 4 bases in between. CDR3 in DNA: TGCGCCAGCAGCCACGTCAGCACAGATACGCAGTATTTT. Translation gives CASSHVSTDTQYF.

The V and J genes are TRBV19 and TRBJ2-7; tentatively, D is TRBD2 (6 bases). Germline V lookup: CDR1 LNHDA, CDR2 SQIVND (reference sequence). V lost 5 bases and J 3 bases, leaving 17 bases between the germline ends. The CDR3 runs 15 residues. The CDR3 DNA sequence: TGTGCCAGTAGTCCCTTCCGGGGGAGTCTCTACGAGCAGTACTTC. It translates to CASSPFRGSLYEQYF. The whole variable domain, remainder taken from reference TRBV19 and TRBJ2-7, is DGGITQSPKYLFRKEGQNVTLSCEQNLNHDAMYWYRQDPGQGLRLIYYSQIVNDFQKGDIAEGYSVSREKKESFPLTVTSAQKNPTAFYLCASSPFRGSLYEQYFGPGTRLTVT.

The rearrangement uses TRBV18 and TRBJ2-1; 8 nucleotides line up with TRBD2. CDR1 is KGHSH, CDR2 LQKENI, per germline. With 1 base clipped from V and 5 bases from J, the junction kept 7 bases outside the gene matches. The CDR3 sequence is 16 residues long. This chain's CDR3 is CASSPRLSGTHNEQFF. The CDR3 DNA follows: TGTGCCAGCTCACCACGTCTTAGCGGGACCCACAATGAGCAGTTCTTC.

The chain joins TRBV19 to TRBJ2-1; D may be TRBD1 (6 bases). The germline V gene has CDR1 LNHDA and CDR2 SQIVND (reference sequence). V was clipped by 7 bases and J by 0 bases, with 10 bases between them. This CDR3 region has 14 residues. The CDR3: CASTDRSSYNEQFF. Here the CDR3 DNA reads TGTGCCAGTACTGACAGGAGCTCCTACAATGAGCAGTTCTTC. Supplemented by reference TRBV19 and TRBJ2-1, the full variable domain reads DGGITQSPKYLFRKEGQNVTLSCEQNLNHDAMYWYRQDPGQGLRLIYYSQIVNDFQKGDIAEGYSVSREKKESFPLTVTSAQKNPTAFYLCASTDRSSYNEQFFGPGTRLTVL.

This clone appeared a single time. V is TRBV4-1 and J is TRBJ1-1; TRBD1 might be the D (6 bases). The CDR3 contains 15 residues. Germline V gene data show CDR1 as MGHRA and CDR2 as YSYEKL. With 10 bases removed from V and 1 base from J, the gap between germline ends came to 19 bases. Here the CDR3 DNA reads TGCGCCACCAGGGGCGAAAGGACAACGAACACTGAAGCTTTCTTT. Translated: CATRGERTTNTEAFF.

Only a few counts were recorded for this clone. The DNA of the CDR3 is TGTGCCAGCAGTTTCTGGACAGGGGGTTACTACGAGCAGTACTTC. As protein: CASSFWTGGYYEQYF. This sequence joins TRBV28 and TRBJ2-7, with 10 bases lining up with TRBD1. CDR3 size: 15 residues. With 3 bases clipped from V and 3 bases from J, the junction kept 5 bases outside the gene matches. Germline assignment: CDR1 MDHEN and CDR2 SYDVKM.

The chain recombines TRBV5-6 with TRBJ1-2; TRBD1 is a possible D gene (5 bases). Germline loops: CDR1 SGHDT, CDR2 YYEEEE. The CDR3 length is 15 residues. With 2 bases removed from V and 4 bases from J, the gap between germline ends came to 15 bases. CDR3 nucleotides: TGTGCCAGCAGCTTATCAGGGCGGCCTACCTATGGCTACACCTTC. Translation: CASSLSGRPTYGYTF.

This clone was detected only once. The J gene is TRBJ2-2, the V gene TRBV7-7; maybe TRBD2 (5 bases). V lost 5 bases, J lost 7 bases, and 11 bases lay in between. Germline V lookup: CDR1 SSHAT, CDR2 FNYEAQ (reference sequence). The CDR3 extends over 13 amino acids. The CDR3 region has the DNA TGTGCCAGCAGCCGACGGACTGACGGGGAGCTGTTTTTT. Amino acid sequence: CASSRRTDGELFF.

This rearrangement joins TRBV30 to TRBJ1-2, with D possibly being TRBD1 (6 bases). The CDR3 has 12 amino acids. Germline V gene lookup returns CDR1 GTSNPN and CDR2 SVGIG (reference sequence). V was cut by 4 bases and J by 5 bases, with 11 bases left in between. CDR3 sequence reads: CAWTKQGYGYTF. CDR3 nucleotides: TGTGCCTGGACCAAGCAGGGGTATGGCTACACCTTC.

This chain uses TRBV7-9 with TRBJ2-7; 8 bases line up with TRBD1. CDR1 SEHNR and CDR2 FQNEAQ come from the germline V gene (reference sequence). The CDR3 runs to 14 residues. V shed 5 bases and J 6 bases; nucleotides not matched to a gene: 9. This CDR3 is CASSPRQGFAEQYF. In DNA form, the CDR3 reads TGTGCCAGCAGCCCAAGACAGGGGTTCGCCGAGCAGTACTTC.

The chain joins TRBV13 to TRBJ1-1, with D perhaps matching TRBD1 (6 bases). Germline V gene sequence: CDR1 PRHDT, CDR2 FYEKMQ (reference sequence). The CDR3 runs to 15 residues. V gave up 4 bases and J gave up 5 bases, with 17 bases separating them. Here the CDR3 reads CASSYNRVTATEAFF. The CDR3 DNA reads TGTGCCAGCAGCTATAACAGGGTTACGGCAACTGAAGCTTTCTTT.

The V gene is TRBV6-5, the J gene TRBJ2-7; the match to TRBD2 covers 10 bases. Germline V CDR1 and CDR2: MNHEY, SVGAGI. This CDR3 region has 14 residues. The V and J ends lost 6 bases and 6 bases, in that order; junction bases with no gene match: 8. The CDR3 region is CASRKAGGPFEQYF. Written as DNA, the CDR3 is TGTGCCAGCAGAAAAGCGGGAGGGCCTTTCGAGCAGTACTTC.

The genes are TRBV7-6 and TRBJ1-5; D is perhaps TRBD1 (6 bases). The CDR3 runs to 15 residues. The V gene's germline CDR1 is SGHVS and CDR2 FNYEAQ. V was cut by 1 base and J by 7 bases, with 14 bases left in between. The CDR3 region is CASSLDSSGAQPQHF. CDR3 coding DNA: TGTGCCAGCAGCTTAGATTCGTCAGGGGCCCAGCCCCAGCATTTT.

The V call is TRBV7-2, the J call TRBJ1-2, with D hard to call. CDR3 size: 14 residues. V dropped 1 base and J dropped 7 bases, with 13 bases sitting between them. Germline-derived CDR1 and CDR2 are SGHTA and FQGNSA. The CDR3 reads CASSLGPGEAGYTF. CDR3 sequence (DNA): TGTGCCAGCAGCTTAGGGCCTGGCGAGGCTGGCTACACCTTC. The full variable domain, with the rest looked up from reference TRBV7-2 and TRBJ1-2, is GAGVSQSPSNKVTEKGKDVELRCDPISGHTALYWYRQSLGQGLEFLIYFQGNSAPDKSGLPSDRFSAERTGGSVSTLTIQRTQQEDSAVYLCASSLGPGEAGYTFGSGTRLTVV.

The rearrangement joins TRBV5-1 to TRBJ2-5; D is ambiguous. Germline CDR1 and CDR2: SGHRS and YFSETQ. Trimming pared 2 bases from V and 5 bases from J, leaving 13 bases between. The CDR3 contains 14 residues. The CDR3 DNA is TGCGCCAGCAGCTTTGGCATTTCCAGGGAGACCCAGTACTTC. Translating it yields CASSFGISRETQYF.

This clone showed up just once. The chain employs TRBV27 and TRBJ2-2; D may be TRBD2 (5 bases). Germline-derived CDR1 and CDR2 are MNHEY and SMNVEV (reference sequence). This CDR3 has 18 residues. The V end lost 6 bases, the J end lost 1 base, and 21 bases lay between the germline ends. This CDR3 is CASSLGRFYGMNTGELFF. CDR3 nucleotides: TGTGCCAGCAGCCTAGGTCGGTTTTACGGGATGAACACCGGGGAGCTGTTTTTT.

The chain carries TRBV5-1 and TRBJ2-7, with a weak D call TRBD1 (6 bases). Germline CDR1 is SGHRS and CDR2 is YFSETQ. Between the trimmed V and J ends, which lost 4 bases and 2 bases, there was a span of 10 bases. The CDR3 is 13 amino acids. CDR3 in amino acids: CASSQRTAYEQYF. In nucleotides, the CDR3 is TGCGCCAGCAGCCAAAGGACAGCCTACGAGCAGTACTTC. Combining the CDR3 with reference TRBV5-1 and TRBJ2-7 gives the whole variable domain KAGVTQTPRYLIKTRGQQVTLSCSPISGHRSVSWYQQTPGQGLQFLFEYFSETQRNKGNFPGRFSGRQFSNSRSEMNVSTLELGDSALYLCASSQRTAYEQYFGPGTRLTVT.

This rearrangement joins TRBV27 to TRBJ1-4; 11 bases match TRBD1. The CDR3 sequence is 17 residues long. Germline CDR1 MNHEY, CDR2 SMNVEV (reference sequence). V gave up 6 bases and J gave up 5 bases; unmatched junction bases: 11. CDR3 DNA sequence: TGTGCCAGCAGACTAGGGACAGGGGGTTACATAAATGAAAAACTGTTTTTT. It encodes CASRLGTGGYINEKLFF.